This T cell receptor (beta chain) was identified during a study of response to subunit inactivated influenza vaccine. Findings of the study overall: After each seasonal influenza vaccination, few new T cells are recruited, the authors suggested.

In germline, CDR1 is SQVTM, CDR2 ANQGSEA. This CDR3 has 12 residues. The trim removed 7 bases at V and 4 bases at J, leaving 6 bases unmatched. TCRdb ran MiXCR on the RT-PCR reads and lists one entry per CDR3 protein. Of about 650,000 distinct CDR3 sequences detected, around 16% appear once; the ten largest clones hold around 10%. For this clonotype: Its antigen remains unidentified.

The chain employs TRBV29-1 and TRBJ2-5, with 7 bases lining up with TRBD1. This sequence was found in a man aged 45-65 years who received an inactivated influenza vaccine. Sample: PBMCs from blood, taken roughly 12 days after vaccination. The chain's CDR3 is CSGYRGGETQYF. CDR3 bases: TGCAGCGGGTACAGGGGTGGAGAGACCCAGTACTTC.